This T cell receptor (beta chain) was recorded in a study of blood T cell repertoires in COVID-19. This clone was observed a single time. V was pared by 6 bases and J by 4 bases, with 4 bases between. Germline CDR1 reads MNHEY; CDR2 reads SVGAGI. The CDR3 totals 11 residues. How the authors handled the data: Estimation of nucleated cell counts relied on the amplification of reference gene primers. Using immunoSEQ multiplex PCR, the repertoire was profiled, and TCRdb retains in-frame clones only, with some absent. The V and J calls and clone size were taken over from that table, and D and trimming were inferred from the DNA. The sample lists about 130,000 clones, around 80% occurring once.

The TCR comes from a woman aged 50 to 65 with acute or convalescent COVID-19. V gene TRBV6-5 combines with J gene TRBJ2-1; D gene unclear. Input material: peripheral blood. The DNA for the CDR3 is TGTGCCAGCAGGAGTTACAATGAGCAGTTCTTC. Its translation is CASRSYNEQFF.